This T cell receptor (beta chain) was sequenced in a study of T cells in Graves' hyperthyroidism and ophthalmopathy. Study-wide results and limits: Classification by a 13 V-J model distinguished ophthalmopathy from stable hyperthyroidism.

There are 15 residues in the CDR3. The germline CDR1 and CDR2 sequences are LNHDA and SQIVND (reference sequence). V was pared by 3 bases and J by 5 bases, with 14 bases between. A note on this clonotype: The target antigen is unknown.

Amplified TCR beta CDR3 regions came from RNA transcripts. During a first-round RT-PCR of the TCR CDR3, the HTBI primer set was used. TCRdb re-called the multiplex PCR reads through MiXCR, storing one row per CDR3 protein. This sample has 730,000 or so distinct CDR3 sequences, with 18% found just once. The rearrangement links TRBV19 to TRBJ1-5; D perhaps matches TRBD1 (5 bases). The material sequenced was blood. The sequence came from a woman between 45 and 60 years old with Graves' hyperthyroidism that later progressed to Graves' ophthalmopathy. In DNA form, the CDR3 reads TGTGCCAGTAGTATGGGGGACCCGAGGGATCAGCCCCAGCATTTT. Its translation: CASSMGDPRDQPQHF.